This T cell receptor beta chain was sequenced for a study of shared clonotypes between healthy human individuals. Study summary: Three plates each covered CD4 naive and memory; CD8 naive two, CD8 memory one.

Deep was the level at which the assay was run. Using immunoSEQ multiplex PCR, the repertoire was profiled, and TCRdb retains in-frame clones only, with some absent. The sample has about 700,000 clones, roughly nine tenths seen once. Naive CD8 cells were CD45RO-negative, positively selected for CCR7, excluding terminally differentiated effector memory CD45RA+ cells. Germline CDR1 reads SEHNR; CDR2 reads FQNEAQ (reference sequence). Trimming cost V 1 base and J 8 bases, with 12 bases left between them. The CDR3 contains 14 residues. The clonotype was recovered from a man aged 30 to 45 in good health. The rearrangement joins TRBV7-9 to TRBJ2-1, with D uncertain. The sequenced material came from naive CD8+ T cells sorted from blood. The CDR3 coding sequence is TGTGCCAGCAGCTTAGTTAGCTCGCGCGATGAGCAGTTCTTC. This gives the protein CASSLVSSRDEQFF.